Listed below are T cell receptor beta chains from one sample, sequenced in a study of blood T cells in healthy people across ages. MiXCR, run by TCRdb on the 5' RACE reads, gives a single entry per CDR3 protein. The sample comprises roughly 1,500,000 distinct CDR3 sequences, approximately 32% of which are singletons, and about 11% rests with the top ten. Sequencing was performed on blood. The receptors derive from a woman aged 30 to 39 in good health. CDR3s include the opening cysteine and the closing phenylalanine or tryptophan.

v_call: TRBV28; cdr3_aa: CASMGSGGVGTDTQYF
v_call: TRBV5-1; cdr3_aa: CASSFTGQGLALSTDTQYF
v_call: TRBV6-5; cdr3_aa: CASSYTQGGAYEQYF
v_call: TRBV4-1; cdr3_aa: CASSHPTSGSRDTQYF
v_call: TRBV2; cdr3_aa: CASSEEASWSGELFF
v_call: TRBV20-1; cdr3_aa: CSATGPTIAKNIQYF
v_call: TRBV5-1; cdr3_aa: CASSLVAGLKTGELFF
v_call: TRBV15; cdr3_aa: CATSRDGGYTQYF
v_call: TRBV29-1; cdr3_aa: CSGRLGGREQYF
v_call: TRBV19; cdr3_aa: CASSTGQTLAKNIQYF
v_call: TRBV20-1; cdr3_aa: CSASRVSMNTEAFF
v_call: TRBV3-1; cdr3_aa: CASSQDPGTGGKQYF
v_call: TRBV18; cdr3_aa: CASSPPTGALSNEKLFF
v_call: TRBV20-1; cdr3_aa: CSAGFPSGGGTDTQYF
v_call: TRBV5-5; cdr3_aa: CASSPILSGYGYTF
v_call: TRBV29-1; cdr3_aa: CSVEQAASGGSSYNEQFF
v_call: TRBV30; cdr3_aa: CAWSVGGKTQYF
v_call: TRBV28; cdr3_aa: CASSANLAGGLLSSTDTQYF
v_call: TRBV11-2; cdr3_aa: CASSLLGSYFGYTF
v_call: TRBV6-1; cdr3_aa: CASRDFGQAYEQYF
v_call: TRBV10-3; cdr3_aa: CAIRNAGDQPQHF
v_call: TRBV6-2/TRBV6-3; cdr3_aa: CASSYSGSTEAFF
v_call: TRBV19; cdr3_aa: CASSPLAGDRYEQYF
v_call: TRBV6-1; cdr3_aa: CASSASLTAQWDTEAFF
v_call: TRBV7-9; cdr3_aa: CASSSVLGETQYF
v_call: TRBV4-1; cdr3_aa: CASSQVFRDHYGYTF
v_call: TRBV29-1; cdr3_aa: CSVGGTGSEAFF
v_call: TRBV4-1; cdr3_aa: CASSPQGPPLNSPLHF
v_call: TRBV10-2; cdr3_aa: CASSEPPLGDEQFF
v_call: TRBV5-6; cdr3_aa: CASSFMTGLSGYTF
v_call: TRBV20-1; cdr3_aa: CSALELLAGGGDTQYF
v_call: TRBV7-9; cdr3_aa: CATVQGMNTEAFF
v_call: TRBV7-3; cdr3_aa: CASSKGPRETQYF
v_call: TRBV28; cdr3_aa: CACSWGPHEQYF
v_call: TRBV6-6; cdr3_aa: CASSYGPTDTQYF
v_call: TRBV6-1; cdr3_aa: CASYQLRGDRGTLHTEAFF
v_call: TRBV5-1; cdr3_aa: CASSQSGGPDTQYF
v_call: TRBV28; cdr3_aa: CASSLMARGNTEAFF
v_call: TRBV3-1; cdr3_aa: CASSHTINSYNEQFF
v_call: TRBV20-1; cdr3_aa: CSARPGFSRGGSYEQYF
v_call: TRBV10-1; cdr3_aa: CASSESDTGAPSEQYF
v_call: TRBV18; cdr3_aa: CASSPRDRAGEQYF
v_call: TRBV14; cdr3_aa: CASSDRDRDMYEQYF
v_call: TRBV20-1; cdr3_aa: CSARGGLAGPYNEQFF
v_call: TRBV9; cdr3_aa: CASSGRLAGPHEQFF
v_call: TRBV18; cdr3_aa: CTSSARQGRNQPQHF
v_call: TRBV2; cdr3_aa: CVSSSQGQTLNGYTF
v_call: TRBV6-5; cdr3_aa: CATNRGVNEQFF
v_call: TRBV7-9; cdr3_aa: CASSRGDQVFF
v_call: TRBV6-1; cdr3_aa: CASSLKRTGSGTEAFF
v_call: TRBV29-1; cdr3_aa: CSVEVRNEQYF
v_call: TRBV4-1; cdr3_aa: CASSQDPPGSYNEQFF
v_call: TRBV3-1; cdr3_aa: CASSQETTLNYGYTF
v_call: TRBV7-2; cdr3_aa: CASSLLLGPRGGAYNEQFF
v_call: TRBV5-1; cdr3_aa: CASSPGSYERLLGGETQYF
v_call: TRBV5-1; cdr3_aa: CAGSLVQGGSPLHF
v_call: TRBV5-1; cdr3_aa: CASSLKGWAEAFF
v_call: TRBV7-2; cdr3_aa: CASSHGDSPLHF